This T cell receptor beta chain was identified in a study of cytomegalovirus exposure and HLA in healthy donors. Study at large: Among about 380 genotyped donors, around 82% fell in the Caucasian-associated ancestry cluster.

PCR primers comprised 60 Vbeta and 13 Jbeta primers. Clones were sequenced by immunoSEQ multiplex PCR, and TCRdb holds only the in-frame ones, with some missing. The table records under 150,000 clones, 70% to 80% of them present only once. A note on this clone: Its antigen remains unknown.

Overall study findings and caveats: Presence/absence analyses took donor sequencing depth as roughly uniform. Cytomegalovirus status was reportedly diagnosed by the classifier with high specificity and sensitivity. Information on immune exposure was restricted to one variable (CMV serostatus).

The sequence came from a woman aged 45-65 years in good health and CMV-seropositive. Sequenced sample: PBMCs.

The CDR3 spells CASTTGLNEKLFF. Written as DNA, the CDR3 is TGTGCCAGCACTACAGGGCTTAATGAAAAACTGTTTTTT. The rearrangement links TRBV6-5 to TRBJ1-4; perhaps TRBD1 as D (6 bases). Germline V gene lookup returns CDR1 MNHEY and CDR2 SVGAGI. CDR3 length: 13 amino acids. V was cut by 7 bases and J by 4 bases, with 10 bases left in between.